The source of this T cell receptor (beta chain) is a study of blood T cells in healthy people across ages. V was pared by 7 bases and J by 11 bases, with 17 bases between. This CDR3 region has 12 residues. Germline V gene sequence: CDR1 SEHNR, CDR2 FQNEAQ (reference sequence). Study-level points and caveats: Donor CMV status, an unknown factor, possibly confounded changes in expanded clonotypes. Per million T cells, TCR beta diversity dropped about linearly as age rose.

The authors ran a second PCR of about 6 to 11 cycles using a sample-barcoded 5' primer and a J-beta primer mix. The template-switch adaptor was a 5' adaptor with 12 random nucleotides. It tagged each cDNA molecule. One entry per CDR3 protein, called by TCRdb with MiXCR from the 5' RACE reads. Of hundreds of thousands of distinct CDR3 sequences detected, roughly half appear once; the ten largest clones hold approximately 12%. As for this clonotype: No antigen is known for it.

The sequencing input was blood. This chain uses TRBV7-9 with TRBJ2-5; possible D gene TRBD2, 5 bases. This receptor was identified in a woman aged 80 or over in good health. The CDR3 sequence is CASTKQNGEQYF. The CDR3 coding sequence is TGTGCCAGCACCAAACAAAATGGGGAGCAGTACTTC. Full variable domain (outside the CDR3, taken from reference TRBV7-9 and TRBJ2-5): DTGVSQNPRHKITKRGQNVTFRCDPISEHNRLYWYRQTLGQGPEFLTYFQNEAQLEKSRLLSDRFSAERPKGSFSTLEIQRTEQGDSAMYLCASTKQNGEQYFGPGTRLLVL.